This TCR beta chain was observed in a study of graft-versus-host responses after intestinal transplantation. Repertoires were generated with immunoSEQ multiplex PCR, while TCRdb's copy carries only in-frame clones and drops some. The repertoire holds approximately 100,000 clones, approximately 84% seen once, with approximately 0.97% in the top ten. With regard to this clone: Its antigen remains unknown.

Notes on the study in general: Early post-transplant HvG declines showed an association with peak circulating GvH clone levels.

This CDR3 region has 13 residues. The V gene lost 1 base and the J gene lost 5 bases, with 6 bases spanning the gap. Germline values: CDR1 SEHNR, CDR2 FQNEAQ (reference sequence). The sample was unstimulated CD4+ T cells sorted from spleen or lymph node cells, taken before intestinal transplant. The origin of this receptor is a human donor who received an intestinal transplant. The J gene is TRBJ2-1, the V gene TRBV7-9; the D gene is possibly TRBD2 (5 bases). The CDR3 loop is CASSLGGHNEQFF. Here the CDR3 DNA reads TGTGCCAGCAGCTTAGGAGGGCACAATGAGCAGTTCTTC. Full variable domain (outside the CDR3, taken from reference TRBV7-9 and TRBJ2-1): DTGVSQNPRHKITKRGQNVTFRCDPISEHNRLYWYRQTLGQGPEFLTYFQNEAQLEKSRLLSDRFSAERPKGSFSTLEIQRTEQGDSAMYLCASSLGGHNEQFFGPGTRLTVL.